The clone carrying this T cell receptor (beta chain) has more than one count but fewer than ten. Its cognate antigen is unknown. The record originates from a study of T-cell reconstitution after alpha-beta-depleted transplantation in children. The TCRbeta library was prepared with unique molecular identifiers. TCRdb redid the calling of the PCR reads with MiXCR, one entry per CDR3 protein. The sample yields approximately 630,000 distinct CDR3 sequences, roughly 13% seen once. Deletions cut 6 bases from V and 0 bases from J, with 17 bases between. The CDR3 is 16 residues long. Study-wide results and limits: The origin of alpha-beta T cells about two months after transplant was reportedly several hundred expanded graft clones.

This TCR was sampled from a girl aged 2 to 9 with congenital amegakaryocytic thrombocytopenia, due to receive a stem cell transplant. The V gene is TRBV12-3 or TRBV12-4, the J gene TRBJ2-5, with unresolved D. The sample in question was PBMCs, obtained before TCRalphabeta/CD19-depleted stem cell transplant. CDR3 region: CASSPAYSTDQETQYF. In DNA form, the CDR3 reads TGTGCCAGCAGCCCAGCTTACTCGACGGACCAAGAGACCCAGTACTTC.